These T cell receptor beta chains were read from a single sample in a study of T-cell reconstitution after alpha-beta-depleted transplantation in children. A single record per CDR3 protein comes from TCRdb applying MiXCR to the PCR reads. The profile covers about 240,000 distinct CDR3 sequences, with 9.5% to 15% appearing a single time and 2% to 3% taken by the ten largest. This sample comprised PBMCs from the stem cell graft donor, obtained from the stem cell graft. Every receptor here comes from a human donor who donated a stem cell graft to a child with acute lymphoblastic leukemia. Each CDR3 is given with its conserved first and last residue. A D gene is named only where the DNA matches it firmly. Clone size appears in some rows only: once, few, many, or a class for an expanded clone.

cdr3_nt cdr3_aa v_call clone_size j_call d_call
TGTGCCAGCACCTCCGCGGCAGGGGGCCTTAGTCGATACACCGGGGAGCTGTTTTTT CASTSAAGGLSRYTGELFF TRBV28 few TRBJ2-2 TRBD1
TGTGCCAGCAGTTACCCTAATTCACCCCTCCACTTT CASSYPNSPLHF TRBV6-5 many TRBJ1-6 -
TGTGCCAGCAGCTTGGACAGGGGGACAGATACGCAGTATTTT CASSLDRGTDTQYF TRBV11-2 many TRBJ2-3 TRBD1
TGTGCCACCAGCTCCCCGGGGGAGCAAGAGACCCAGTACTTC CATSSPGEQETQYF TRBV15 many TRBJ2-5 -
TGCAGTGCTAGAACCCGACAGACCGGGACTAGCGGGAGGGCGAACGAGCAGTACTTC CSARTRQTGTSGRANEQYF TRBV20-1 many TRBJ2-7 TRBD2
TGCAGTGCTCCTCCTTCGACAGTCCAAGGGGAGACCCAGTACTTC CSAPPSTVQGETQYF TRBV20-1 many TRBJ2-5 -
TGTGCCAGCAGTTACTCAGGCGCGAAAGAGACCCAGTACTTC CASSYSGAKETQYF TRBV6-2/TRBV6-3 many TRBJ2-5 -
TGCAGCGTTGAACGGAACACTGAAGCTTTCTTT CSVERNTEAFF TRBV29-1 many TRBJ1-1 -
TGCGCCAGCAGGCGGAGCGAACAAGAGACCCAGTACTTC CASRRSEQETQYF TRBV5-1 many TRBJ2-5 -
TGCAGCGTCCCGTGGGGGGCCGGGGCTACCTACGAGCAGTACTTC CSVPWGAGATYEQYF TRBV29-1 many TRBJ2-7 -
TGTGCCATCAGAGGGGCAGGACAAGCTTTCTTT CAIRGAGQAFF TRBV10-3 many TRBJ1-1 -
TGTGCCAGCAGTTATGGAAGGGGAACAAGTAGCACTGAAGCTTTCTTT CASSYGRGTSSTEAFF TRBV6-2/TRBV6-3 few TRBJ1-1 -
TGTGCCAGCAGCCAAGATGACAGTTTGAACACTGAAGCTTTCTTT CASSQDDSLNTEAFF TRBV3-1 many TRBJ1-1 -
TGTGCCAGCCTCCCGGACAGGGGGAAAATGAACACTGAAGCTTTCTTT CASLPDRGKMNTEAFF TRBV19 - TRBJ1-1 TRBD1
TGCGCCAGCAGCCTTCACAGGGGGGGTGCGAACACTGAAGCTTTCTTT CASSLHRGGANTEAFF TRBV4-1 - TRBJ1-1 TRBD1
TGCGCCAGCAGCCAAGACTTCTGGATTGGGGAAGTCGTTGGAAACACCATATATTTT CASSQDFWIGEVVGNTIYF TRBV4-3 many TRBJ1-3 -
TGTGCCACCCAGGAGGCTAGCACAGATACGCAGTATTTT CATQEASTDTQYF TRBV11-2 many TRBJ2-3 -
TGCGCCAGCAGCCTCTCGGACAGGGGGCAAGATACGCAGTATTTT CASSLSDRGQDTQYF TRBV4-3 - TRBJ2-3 TRBD1
TGTGCCAGCAGTGAATGGGACAACCAAGAGACCCAGTACTTC CASSEWDNQETQYF TRBV25-1 many TRBJ2-5 -
TGTGCCAGCTCACCATTGGTTAGCACAGATACGCAGTATTTT CASSPLVSTDTQYF TRBV18 - TRBJ2-3 -
TGTGCCAGCAGTTCCCGGCCCTATGGGACAGGAAATTCACCCCTCCACTTT CASSSRPYGTGNSPLHF TRBV28 many TRBJ1-6 TRBD1
TGTGCCAGCAGCGTAAACAGACGGGGAGAGCGAGGAAACACCATATATTTT CASSVNRRGERGNTIYF TRBV9 many TRBJ1-3 -